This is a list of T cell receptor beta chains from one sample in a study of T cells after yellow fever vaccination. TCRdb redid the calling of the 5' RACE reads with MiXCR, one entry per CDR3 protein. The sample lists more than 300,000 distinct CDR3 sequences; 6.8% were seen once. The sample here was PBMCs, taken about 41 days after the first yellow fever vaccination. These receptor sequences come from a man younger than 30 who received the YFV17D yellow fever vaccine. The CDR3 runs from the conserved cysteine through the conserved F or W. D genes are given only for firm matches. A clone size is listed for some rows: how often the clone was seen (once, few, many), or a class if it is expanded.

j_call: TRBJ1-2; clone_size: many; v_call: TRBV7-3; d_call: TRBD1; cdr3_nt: TGTGCCAGCAGCCTAGGACAGGGGGGTAACTATGGCTACACCTTC; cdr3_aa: CASSLGQGGNYGYTF
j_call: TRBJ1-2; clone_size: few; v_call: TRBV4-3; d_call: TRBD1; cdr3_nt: TGCGCCAGCAGCCAAGAAGAAGGGACAGGGGCTTATGGCTACACCTTC; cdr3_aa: CASSQEEGTGAYGYTF
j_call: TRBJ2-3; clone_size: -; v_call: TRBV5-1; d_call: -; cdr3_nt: TGCGCCAGCAGCTTTGGCGGGGGCATCACAGATACGCAGTATTTT; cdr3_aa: CASSFGGGITDTQYF
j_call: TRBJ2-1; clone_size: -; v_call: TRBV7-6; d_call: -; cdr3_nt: TGTGCCAGCAGCTTCGGATCTTTGCGGGGTAATCATGAGCAGTTCTTC; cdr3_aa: CASSFGSLRGNHEQFF
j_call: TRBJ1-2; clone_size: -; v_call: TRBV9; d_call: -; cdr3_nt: TGTGCCAGCAGCGAGCGGGGGAATAACTATGGCTACACCTTC; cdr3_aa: CASSERGNNYGYTF
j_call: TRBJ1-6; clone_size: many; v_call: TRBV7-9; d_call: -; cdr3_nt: TGTGCCAGCAGCTTAGATGCGGATTCACCCCTCCACTTT; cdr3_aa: CASSLDADSPLHF
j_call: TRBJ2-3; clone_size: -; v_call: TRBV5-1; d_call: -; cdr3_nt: TGCGCCAGCAGCAACGATAAACTAGGAGTTAGGACAGATACGCAGTATTTT; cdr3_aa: CASSNDKLGVRTDTQYF
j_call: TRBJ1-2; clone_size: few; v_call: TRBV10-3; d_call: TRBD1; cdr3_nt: TGTGCCATCAGTGAACGACTTGGGACAGCAAACTATGGCTACACCTTC; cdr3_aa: CAISERLGTANYGYTF
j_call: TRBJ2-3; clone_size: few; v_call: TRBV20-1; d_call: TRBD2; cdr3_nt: TGCAGTGCTAGAGGTAGCGGGGGAGATACGCAGTATTTT; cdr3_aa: CSARGSGGDTQYF
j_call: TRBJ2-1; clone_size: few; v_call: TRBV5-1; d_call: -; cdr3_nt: TGCGCCAGCAGCTCCAGGTGGGGCAGGTACAATGAGCAGTTCTTC; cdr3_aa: CASSSRWGRYNEQFF
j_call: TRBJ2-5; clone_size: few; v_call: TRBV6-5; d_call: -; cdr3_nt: TGTGCCAGCAGTTACTCGATCGGGGAGACCCAGTACTTC; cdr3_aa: CASSYSIGETQYF
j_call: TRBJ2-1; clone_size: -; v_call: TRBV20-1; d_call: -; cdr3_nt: TGCAGCGCTGAGACGGTCGGTGAGCAGTTCTTC; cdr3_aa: CSAETVGEQFF
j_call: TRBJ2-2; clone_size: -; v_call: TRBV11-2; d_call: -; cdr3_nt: TGTGCCAGCACCCCCGGGGGCAAAATCACCGGGGAGCTGTTTTTT; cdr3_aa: CASTPGGKITGELFF
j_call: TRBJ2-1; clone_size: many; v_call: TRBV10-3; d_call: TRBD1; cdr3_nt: TGTGCCATCAGTGACTCGACAGGGGCTTACAATGAGCAGTTCTTC; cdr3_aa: CAISDSTGAYNEQFF
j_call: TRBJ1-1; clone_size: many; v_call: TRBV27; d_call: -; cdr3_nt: TGTGCCACCGCGGGGGAGGGCGCCGGGAACACTGAAGCTTTCTTT; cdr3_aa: CATAGEGAGNTEAFF
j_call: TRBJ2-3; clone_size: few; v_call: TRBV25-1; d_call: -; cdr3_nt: TGTGCCAGCAGTGAGGGGACATTCGCTGATACGCAGTATTTT; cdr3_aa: CASSEGTFADTQYF
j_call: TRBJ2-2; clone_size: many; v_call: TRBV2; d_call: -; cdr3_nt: TGTGCCAGCAGTGCGACAGGGAACACCGGGGAGCTGTTTTTT; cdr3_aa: CASSATGNTGELFF
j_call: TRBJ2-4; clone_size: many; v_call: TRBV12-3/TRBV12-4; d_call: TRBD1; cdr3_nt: TGTGCCAGCAGTACTACTCAGACAGGGGTCAACATTCAGTACTTC; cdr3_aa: CASSTTQTGVNIQYF